The 29 T cell receptor beta chains given below trace back to one sample, sequenced in a study of shared clonotypes between healthy human individuals. Produced via immunoSEQ multiplex PCR; TCRdb's table is partial and in-frame only. The table shows around 1 million clones, with approximately 80% occurring only once. The material sequenced was memory CD4+ T cells sorted from blood. As to subset: CD45RA-negative fraction. These TCRs come from a man aged 18-30 years in good health.

The J gene is TRBJ1-1, the V gene TRBV30, with 10 bases fitting TRBD1. There are 14 residues in the CDR3. CDR1 GTSNPN and CDR2 SVGIG come from the germline V gene (reference sequence). With V trimmed by 4 bases and J by 1 base, 3 bases remained unmatched. The CDR3 DNA reads TGTGCCTGGAAATGGACAGGGGGGAACACTGAAGCTTTCTTT. Translated: CAWKWTGGNTEAFF.

The CDR3 region is CASSLEWSGANTEAFF. The CDR3 region has the DNA TGCGCCAGCAGCTTGGAGTGGTCAGGGGCGAACACTGAAGCTTTCTTT. The chain recombines TRBV5-1 with TRBJ1-1, with D possibly matching TRBD1 (6 bases). This CDR3 has 16 amino acids. V was pared by 0 bases and J by 1 base, with 13 bases between. Germline CDR1 is SGHRS and CDR2 is YFSETQ. The full variable domain, in which reference TRBV5-1 and TRBJ1-1 provide the parts outside the CDR3, is KAGVTQTPRYLIKTRGQQVTLSCSPISGHRSVSWYQQTPGQGLQFLFEYFSETQRNKGNFPGRFSGRQFSNSRSEMNVSTLELGDSALYLCASSLEWSGANTEAFFGQGTRLTVV.

The chain combines TRBV5-1 with TRBJ1-4, with a possible D match to TRBD1 (5 bases). The CDR3 contains 15 residues. Germline assignment: CDR1 SGHRS and CDR2 YFSETQ. Between the trimmed V and J ends, which lost 4 bases and 6 bases, there was a span of 16 bases. In DNA form, the CDR3 reads TGCGCCAGCAGCACCCTTGGGGGGAGTGATGAAAAACTGTTTTTT. Its translation: CASSTLGGSDEKLFF.

This clone was detected only a few times. The chain links TRBV5-1 to TRBJ1-4; no clear D. Trimming took off 0 bases at V and 7 bases at J, with 13 bases between the two ends. Germline CDR1 is SGHRS and CDR2 is YFSETQ. This CDR3 spans 15 amino acids. CDR3 loop: CASSLGTHYGEKLFF. CDR3 nucleotides: TGCGCCAGCAGCTTGGGTACCCACTACGGTGAAAAACTGTTTTTT.

This clone was counted only a few times. The CDR3 region has the DNA TGTGCCAGCAGCTTTCCAGGGAGCTCCTACGAGCAGTACTTC. Translated: CASSFPGSSYEQYF. This chain links TRBV27 with TRBJ2-7; D may match TRBD1 or TRBD2 (5 bases each). Per germline, CDR1 MNHEY and CDR2 SMNVEV (reference sequence). Trimming pared 6 bases from V and 0 bases from J, leaving 12 bases between. The CDR3 runs to 14 residues.

The chain combines TRBV4-1 with TRBJ2-7; 16 bases fit TRBD2. The CDR3 is made up of 18 amino acids. The germline V gene has CDR1 MGHRA and CDR2 YSYEKL. Germline trimming cut 4 bases from V and 2 bases from J; bases unmatched to any gene: 8. The CDR3 DNA reads as TGCGCCAGCAGCCCGGGACTAGCGGGAGGGCCTAGGCCCTACGAGCAGTACTTC. This gives the protein CASSPGLAGGPRPYEQYF.

The V and J genes are TRBV7-9 and TRBJ1-2; no clear D. The CDR3 sequence is 13 residues long. V was trimmed by 3 bases and J by 8 bases, leaving 13 bases between them. Germline lookup yields CDR1 SEHNR and CDR2 FQNEAQ (reference sequence). The CDR3 region is CASSFEAGAGYTF. The CDR3 region has the DNA TGTGCCAGCAGCTTTGAAGCGGGAGCCGGCTACACCTTC.

In its sample, this clone was seen once. Additional DNA sequences in this sample encode the identical CDR3. The chain joins TRBV2 to TRBJ2-2; D unclear. The length of the CDR3 is 13 residues. Trimming removed 8 bases from V and 2 bases from J, with 9 bases in between. Germline-derived CDR1 and CDR2 are SNHLY and FYNNEI. CDR3 residues: CASSVGNTGELFF. CDR3 in DNA: TGTGCCAGCTCGGTTGGCAACACCGGGGAGCTGTTTTTT.

The chain couples TRBV5-5 to TRBJ2-6; D is possibly TRBD2 (6 bases). Germline CDR1 and CDR2: SGHKS and YYEKEE (reference sequence). Deletions cut 3 bases from V and 0 bases from J, with 10 bases between. The CDR3 runs 16 residues. The CDR3 spells CASSWGGSSGANVLTF. Here the CDR3 DNA reads TGTGCCAGCAGCTGGGGAGGTAGCTCTGGGGCCAACGTCCTGACTTTC.

The chain links TRBV7-8 to TRBJ2-7; TRBD1 or TRBD2 may be the D gene (5 bases each). The CDR3 length is 14 residues. V lost 3 bases and J lost 3, with 12 bases in between. The germline gives CDR1 SGHVS, CDR2 FQNEAQ. In nucleotides, the CDR3 is TGTGCCAGCAGCTTTGGGGGATTCCACTACGAGCAGTACTTC. Protein: CASSFGGFHYEQYF.

This chain uses TRBV6-5 with TRBJ1-1, with no clear D. CDR1 is MNHEY, CDR2 SVGAGI, per germline. CDR3 length equals 15 residues. V was cut by 0 bases and J by 0 bases, with 8 bases left in between. The CDR3 DNA reads as TGTGCCAGCAGTTACTCGTCGAACCTGAACACTGAAGCTTTCTTT. Translating it yields CASSYSSNLNTEAFF.

This chain connects TRBV18 to TRBJ1-2, with 7 nucleotides matching TRBD1. Unmatched junction bases numbered 4, after V lost 2 bases and J lost 4 bases. The germline CDR1 and CDR2 sequences are KGHSH and LQKENI. The CDR3 runs to 14 residues. CDR3 loop: CASSPTTGVYGYTF. DNA for the CDR3: TGTGCCAGCTCACCAACAACAGGGGTCTATGGCTACACCTTC.

The chain has TRBV30 and TRBJ1-1; D is possibly TRBD1 (6 bases). The CDR3 loop spans 13 amino acids. From germline, CDR1 is GTSNPN and CDR2 SVGIG (reference sequence). V lost 3 bases, J lost 5 bases, and 13 bases lay in between. CDR3 sequence (DNA): TGTGCCTGGAGGATACAGGGAGGTACTGAAGCTTTCTTT. Translating it yields CAWRIQGGTEAFF.

The gene calls are TRBV7-2 and TRBJ2-1; D ambiguous. CDR1 SGHTA and CDR2 FQGNSA come from the germline V gene. This CDR3 region has 13 residues. V was shortened by 4 bases and J by 6 bases, with 10 bases between the two germline ends. Here the CDR3 reads CASSSGLGNEQFF. Written as DNA, the CDR3 is TGTGCCAGCAGCTCGGGCTTAGGCAATGAGCAGTTCTTC.

The V gene is TRBV20-1, the J gene TRBJ1-1, with D tentatively TRBD1 (5 bases). The CDR3 covers 10 residues. Germline V CDR1 and CDR2: DFQATT, SNEGSKA (reference sequence). Trimming cost V 6 bases and J 7 bases, with 9 bases left between them. CDR3 sequence: CSAVGLEAFF. CDR3 sequence (DNA): TGCAGTGCCGTGGGGCTTGAAGCTTTCTTT.

This chain connects TRBV4-2 to TRBJ2-1; 8 nucleotides line up with TRBD2. The germline V gene encodes CDR1 LGHNA and CDR2 YNFKEQ. The CDR3 is 16 residues long. The ends lost 4 bases at V and 6 bases at J; junction bases unmatched: 11. The DNA for the CDR3 is TGTGCCAGCAGCCCCGGGGGTGGCGGGAGGCCCAATGAGCAGTTCTTC. Its protein is CASSPGGGGRPNEQFF.

V and J are TRBV25-1 and TRBJ2-3; TRBD2 agrees at 9 bases. V dropped 3 bases and J dropped 2; count of bases not matched to a gene: 6. The germline V gene encodes CDR1 MGHDK and CDR2 SYGVNS. The length of the CDR3 is 16 residues. The CDR3 loop is CASSDWLAGPTDTQYF. CDR3 in DNA: TGTGCCAGCAGTGACTGGCTAGCGGGGCCCACAGATACGCAGTATTTT.

This chain links TRBV19 with TRBJ2-1; D ambiguous. Germline values: CDR1 LNHDA, CDR2 SQIVND (reference sequence). Trimming took 3 bases from V and 6 from J, leaving 12 bases between them. This CDR3 spans 14 amino acids. CDR3 protein: CASSISSGANEQFF. The CDR3 coding sequence is TGTGCCAGTAGTATCTCTTCAGGAGCCAATGAGCAGTTCTTC.

This clone was counted a few times. The chain recombines TRBV6-6 with TRBJ1-2, with 7 nucleotides matching TRBD1. Trimming took 8 bases from V and 6 from J; bases not matched to a gene: 9. The germline V gene has CDR1 MNHNY and CDR2 SVGAGI (reference sequence). This CDR3 has 13 residues. CDR3 amino acids: CASGRGRGNGYTF. The CDR3 coding sequence is TGTGCCAGCGGAAGGGGGCGGGGGAATGGCTACACCTTC.

A few counts support this clone. The V and J genes are TRBV7-3 and TRBJ2-3; 7 bases match TRBD2. Germline-derived CDR1 and CDR2 are SGHTA and FQGTGA. V dropped 5 bases and J dropped 0; count of bases not matched to a gene: 14. The CDR3 extends over 18 amino acids. The CDR3 spells CASSPAPTGRGSTDTQYF. In DNA, the CDR3 is TGTGCCAGCAGCCCAGCCCCGACTGGGCGGGGGAGCACAGATACGCAGTATTTT. The full variable domain, in which reference TRBV7-3 and TRBJ2-3 provide the parts outside the CDR3, is GAGVSQTPSNKVTEKGKYVELRCDPISGHTALYWYRQSLGQGPEFLIYFQGTGAADDSGLPNDRFFAVRPEGSVSTLKIQRTERGDSAVYLCASSPAPTGRGSTDTQYFGPGTRLTVL.

This clone was observed once. The chain links TRBV11-2 to TRBJ2-3; D gene uncertain. The CDR3 runs 15 residues. Trimming took 3 bases from V and 2 from J, leaving 12 bases between them. Germline V lookup: CDR1 SGHAT, CDR2 FQNNGV. The CDR3 sequence is CASSFRGDLTDTQYF. The CDR3 region has the DNA TGTGCCAGCAGCTTTCGCGGAGACCTCACAGATACGCAGTATTTT.

In the case of this clone: A much bigger clone sits one base away, suggesting this may be a read error. The J gene is TRBJ2-7, the V gene TRBV7-2; TRBD2 matches 8 bases. Germline loops: CDR1 SGHTA, CDR2 FQGNSA. This CDR3 spans 15 amino acids. The CDR3 DNA follows: TGTGCCAGCAGCTTAGACCTAGCGGGTATATACGGGCAGTACTTC. It encodes CASSLDLAGIYGQYF.

The V call is TRBV6-1, the J call TRBJ2-1, with D perhaps matching TRBD2 (6 bases). The CDR3 extends over 15 amino acids. V lost 6 bases to trimming and J lost 6 bases, with 18 bases between them. The germline CDR1 and CDR2 sequences are MNHNS and SASEGT. This CDR3 reads CASSVPGLLPNEQFF. The CDR3 nucleotides are TGTGCCAGCAGCGTTCCGGGACTCCTACCCAATGAGCAGTTCTTC.

The V and J genes are TRBV9 and TRBJ2-1, with 8 bases matching TRBD2. The germline V gene has CDR1 SGDLS and CDR2 YYNGEE. The CDR3 loop spans 14 amino acids. Losses at the gene ends were 2 bases for V and 5 bases for J; bases not matched to a gene: 3. The CDR3, as DNA: TGTGCCAGCAGCGTCGGGACTAGGAACAATGAGCAGTTCTTC. Its translation: CASSVGTRNNEQFF.

In its sample, this clone was seen once. The CDR3 DNA sequence: TGTGCCATCAGTCTAGGGGGATCTGAAGCTTTCTTT. It is translated as CAISLGGSEAFF. The genes are TRBV10-3 and TRBJ1-1; possible D gene TRBD1, 6 bases. This CDR3 is built from 12 residues. Trimming pared 5 bases from V and 6 bases from J, leaving 10 bases between. CDR1 is ENHRY and CDR2 is SYGVKD in the germline V gene.

This chain uses TRBV5-6 with TRBJ2-4; D might be TRBD1 or TRBD2, each matching 6 bases. The CDR3 contains 16 residues. Germline V gene lookup returns CDR1 SGHDT and CDR2 YYEEEE. Trimming shortened V by 4 bases and J by 4 bases, and 18 bases separated the two germline ends. Here the CDR3 reads CASSPGFGGSKNIQYF. As DNA, the CDR3 is TGTGCCAGCAGCCCGGGTTTCGGGGGCTCTAAAAACATTCAGTACTTC.

V is TRBV10-3 and J is TRBJ2-7; D not resolved. V was shortened by 10 bases and J by 5 bases, with 18 bases between the two germline ends. This CDR3 comprises 13 residues. Per germline, CDR1 ENHRY and CDR2 SYGVKD. The CDR3 reads CATAWVVQHEQYF. CDR3 DNA sequence: TGTGCCACCGCATGGGTCGTTCAGCACGAGCAGTACTTC.

The rearrangement uses TRBV19 and TRBJ1-5; unclear D gene. The CDR3 covers 15 residues. V was trimmed by 3 bases and J by 0 bases, leaving 9 bases between them. Germline-derived CDR1 and CDR2 are LNHDA and SQIVND (reference sequence). For the CDR3, the DNA is TGTGCCAGTAGTATTGGCACCATTAGCAATCAGCCCCAGCATTTT. It is translated as CASSIGTISNQPQHF.

The rearrangement links TRBV5-1 to TRBJ1-2; TRBD1 might be the D (5 bases). From germline, CDR1 is SGHRS and CDR2 YFSETQ. Deletions cut 2 bases from V and 7 bases from J, with 12 bases between. CDR3 length: 13 residues. CDR3 sequence (DNA): TGCGCCAGCAGCTTCTCCAGGGAAGGTGGCTACACCTTC. Translation: CASSFSREGGYTF.